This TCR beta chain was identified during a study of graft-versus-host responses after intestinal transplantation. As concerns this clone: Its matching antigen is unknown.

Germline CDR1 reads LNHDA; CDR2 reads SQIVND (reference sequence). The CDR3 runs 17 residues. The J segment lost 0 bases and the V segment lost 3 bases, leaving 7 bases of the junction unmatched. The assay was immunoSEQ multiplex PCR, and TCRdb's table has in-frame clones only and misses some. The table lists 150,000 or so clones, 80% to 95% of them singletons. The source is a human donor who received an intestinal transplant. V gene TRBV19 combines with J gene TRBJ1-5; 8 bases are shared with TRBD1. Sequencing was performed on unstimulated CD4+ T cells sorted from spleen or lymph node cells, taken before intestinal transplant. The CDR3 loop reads CASSIKGQAYSNQPQHF. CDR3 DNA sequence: TGTGCCAGTAGTATTAAGGGACAGGCTTATAGCAATCAGCCCCAGCATTTT.